The rows below give T cell receptor beta chains drawn from one sample of a study of CD8+ T cells in alopecia areata. Produced via immunoSEQ multiplex PCR; TCRdb's table is partial and in-frame only. The sample consists of 150,000 to 200,000 clones, less than 65% of them appearing once. The source material was CD4+ T cells sorted from blood, sampled at week 24, from a patient treated with tofacitinib. The receptors shown here come from a human donor with alopecia areata. The CDR3 runs from the conserved cysteine through the conserved F or W. D genes are given only for firm matches. Expanded clones get a size class; other rows say once, few or many, or leave the size out.

NA,NA,TRBV30,TRBJ1-2,CAWTPGQPYGYTF,TGTGCCTGGACCCCAGGGCAGCCTTATGGCTACACCTTC
TRBD2,once,TRBV7-3,TRBJ2-3,CASSPLAGGPTDTQYF,TGTGCCAGCAGCCCCCTAGCGGGGGGACCGACAGATACGCAGTATTTT
NA,NA,TRBV29-1,TRBJ1-1,CSVEGRNAGTEAFF,TGCAGCGTTGAAGGTAGGAATGCGGGGACTGAAGCTTTCTTT
NA,NA,TRBV5-1,TRBJ2-2,CASSVLGGGELFF,TGCGCCAGCAGCGTACTAGGAGGCGGGGAGCTGTTTTTT
NA,NA,TRBV29-1,TRBJ1-1,CSVRDVNTEAFF,TGCAGCGTTCGGGACGTGAACACTGAAGCTTTCTTT
NA,NA,TRBV29-1,TRBJ1-1,CSVGGRSNTEAFF,TGCAGCGTTGGTGGCAGGAGTAACACTGAAGCTTTCTTT
NA,NA,TRBV29-1,TRBJ2-1,CSAEGQGPFNEQFF,TGCAGCGCCGAGGGGCAGGGTCCCTTCAATGAGCAGTTCTTC
NA,NA,TRBV4-3,TRBJ1-2,CASSQAEYYGYTF,TGCGCCAGCAGCCAAGCGGAATATTATGGCTACACCTTC
TRBD2,NA,TRBV29-1,TRBJ2-7,CSVVSLAGAKRTNEQYF,TGCAGCGTTGTCAGTCTAGCGGGGGCAAAGAGGACTAACGAGCAGTACTTC
NA,NA,TRBV30,TRBJ2-5,CAWSRSLGETQYF,TGTGCCTGGAGTCGGAGCCTCGGGGAGACCCAGTACTTC
NA,NA,TRBV5-1,TRBJ1-1,CASSSDSEAFF,TGCGCCAGCAGCTCGGACTCTGAAGCTTTCTTT
NA,NA,TRBV10-2,TRBJ2-3,CATYTRSTDTQYF,TGCGCCACCTATACCCGGAGCACAGATACGCAGTATTTT
NA,NA,TRBV4-3,TRBJ2-4,CASSQDTGKNIQYF,TGCGCCAGCAGCCAAGATACAGGGAAAAACATTCAGTACTTC
NA,NA,TRBV29-1,TRBJ1-5,CSVGDNQPQHF,TGCAGCGTGGGGGACAATCAGCCCCAGCATTTT